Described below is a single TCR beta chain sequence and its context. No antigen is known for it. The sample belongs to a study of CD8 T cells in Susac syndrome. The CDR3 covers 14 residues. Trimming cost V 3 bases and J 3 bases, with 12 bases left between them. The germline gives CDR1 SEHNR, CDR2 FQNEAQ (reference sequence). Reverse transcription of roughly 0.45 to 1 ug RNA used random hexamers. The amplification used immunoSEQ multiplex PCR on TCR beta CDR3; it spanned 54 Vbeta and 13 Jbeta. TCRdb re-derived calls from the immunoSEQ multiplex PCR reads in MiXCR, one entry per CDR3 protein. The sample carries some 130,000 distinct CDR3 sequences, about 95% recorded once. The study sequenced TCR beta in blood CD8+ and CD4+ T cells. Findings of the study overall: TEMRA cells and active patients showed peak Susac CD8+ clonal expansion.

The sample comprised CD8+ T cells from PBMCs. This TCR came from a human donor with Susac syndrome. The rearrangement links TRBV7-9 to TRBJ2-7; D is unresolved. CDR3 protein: CASSFGRLFYEQYF. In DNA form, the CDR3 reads TGTGCCAGCAGCTTCGGCAGGCTATTCTACGAGCAGTACTTC.